Presented here are 7 T cell receptor beta chains from one specimen sequenced in a study of OX40 agonist ivuxolimab in advanced cancers. Here immunoSEQ multiplex PCR was the method, and the copy in TCRdb shows in-frame clones only, minus some. The sample has 10,000 to 15,000 clones; about 81% are singletons. Sequencing was performed on CD4+ or CD8+ T cells sorted from blood, taken in a trial of the OX40 agonist ivuxolimab. These receptors came from an adult with an advanced solid tumor such as melanoma, head and neck, liver or kidney cancer.

The V gene is TRBV7-2, the J gene TRBJ2-3; TRBD1 might be the D (6 bases). The CDR3 length is 14 residues. V was clipped by 7 bases and J by 5 bases, with 16 bases between them. Looked up from germline, CDR1 is SGHTA and CDR2 is FQGNSA. As DNA, the CDR3 is TGTGCCAGCAAACCTACAGGGAAGGGAGATACGCAGTATTTT. Its translation: CASKPTGKGDTQYF.

The V gene is TRBV2, the J gene TRBJ2-5; TRBD2 matches at 7 bases. Losses at the gene ends were 7 bases for V and 0 bases for J; bases not matched to a gene: 5. Germline V CDR1 and CDR2: SNHLY, FYNNEI. The CDR3 is 14 amino acids. As DNA, the CDR3 is TGTGCCAGCATTCCCGGGAGGAACCAAGAGACCCAGTACTTC. Translated, it gives CASIPGRNQETQYF.

This clone was counted a few times. This CDR3 reads CASSRLASGSGRGTGELFF. CDR3 coding DNA: TGTGCCAGCAGCCGCCTGGCTAGCGGGAGTGGGCGTGGCACCGGGGAGCTGTTTTTT. The rearrangement links TRBV28 to TRBJ2-2; 10 bases are shared with TRBD2. The CDR3 extends over 19 amino acids. After removal of 6 bases from V and 4 bases from J, the junction contained 17 bases not matched to a gene. Germline CDR1 and CDR2: MDHEN and SYDVKM.

The chain employs TRBV12-2 and TRBJ1-2. TRBV12-2 is deemed a pseudogene. The CDR3 extends over 11 amino acids. The chain's CDR3 is CASRFYESDTF. In DNA form, the CDR3 reads TGTGCAAGTCGCTTTTACGAATCTGACACCTTC.

The chain joins TRBV5-1 to TRBJ2-7; 8 bases agree with TRBD1. V shed 3 bases, J shed 5 bases, and the junction held 4 bases outside the gene matches. Germline values: CDR1 SGHRS, CDR2 YFSETQ. The CDR3 has 13 residues. DNA for the CDR3: TGCGCCAGCAGCTCGTCAGGGGGCCACGAGCAGTACTTC. Translation gives CASSSSGGHEQYF.

In its sample, this clone was seen once. This CDR3 is CATSRDDYRQFQETQYF. In DNA form, the CDR3 reads TGTGCCACCAGCAGAGATGACTATCGACAGTTCCAAGAGACCCAGTACTTC. The V call is TRBV15, the J call TRBJ2-5; D might be TRBD1 or TRBD2, each matching 5 bases. Trimming removed 0 bases from V and 1 base from J, with 15 bases in between. CDR1 LNHNV and CDR2 YYDKDF come from the germline V gene (reference sequence). The CDR3 spans 17 residues.

This rearrangement joins TRBV4-1 to TRBJ1-4; D is uncertain. This CDR3 comprises 15 residues. V lost 0 bases and J 5 bases, leaving 10 bases between the germline ends. CDR1 MGHRA and CDR2 YSYEKL come from the germline V gene. In DNA, the CDR3 is TGCGCCAGCAGCCAAGACGTCGACGGAAATGAAAAACTGTTTTTT. This encodes CASSQDVDGNEKLFF.